This T cell receptor beta chain originates from a study of blood T cell repertoires in COVID-19. About the study: Samples came from the United States, Italy and Spain, spanning acute and convalescent COVID-19. Nucleic acid was either cDNA or gDNA, and it came from T cells, B-cell-depleted T cells, or PBMCs.

The CDR3 has 14 residues. Original analysis: The assay estimated nucleated cells by amplifying reference gene primers. TCRdb keeps only in-frame clones here, not all; method: immunoSEQ multiplex PCR. The V and J calls and clone size were taken over from that table, and D and trimming were inferred from the DNA. The table includes about 190,000 clones, about 85% detected once. In this sample, this clone turned up a few times. The clonotype comes from a man between 65 and 79 years old with active or convalescent COVID-19. The V gene is TRBV21-1, the J gene TRBJ1-5; the table's TRBD1 call for D was not verified on the DNA. TRBV21-1 has pseudogene status. The specimen was peripheral blood. The CDR3 region has the DNA TGTGCCAGCACACCGGGACACAATAATCAGCCCCAGCATTTT. Its translation: CASTPGHNNQPQHF.